The rows below give T cell receptor beta chains drawn from one sample of a study of blood T cell repertoires in COVID-19. Libraries were prepared by immunoSEQ multiplex PCR; TCRdb keeps only in-frame clonotypes and omits some of them. Of roughly 120,000 clones in the sample, roughly 85% were seen once. Source material: peripheral blood. Every receptor here comes from a woman older than 75 with active or convalescent COVID-19. CDR3s include the opening cysteine and the closing phenylalanine or tryptophan. The D gene is left open where the match is weak. Clone size is given for some rows only: seen once, a few or many times, or a class if the clone is expanded.

NA TRBD1 TRBJ1-2 TRBV28 CASSFPGTGGGVSYTF TGTGCCAGCAGTTTTCCTGGGACAGGGGGCGGCGTGAGCTACACCTTC
NA NA TRBJ1-5 TRBV2 CASSGSLASNQPQHF TGTGCCAGCAGTGGGTCATTAGCTAGCAATCAGCCCCAGCATTTT
NA TRBD1 TRBJ2-3 TRBV7-3 CASSFTGTVINTQYF TGTGCCAGCAGCTTCACCGGGACAGTCATAAATACGCAGTATTTT
NA TRBD2 TRBJ2-5 TRBV3-1/TRBV3-2 CASSQDKAGDRETQYF TGTGCCAGCAGCCAAGATAAAGCGGGAGACCGGGAGACCCAGTACTTC
NA NA TRBJ1-1 TRBV4-3 CASSQDPRGLRGTEAFF TGCGCCAGCAGCCAAGATCCAAGGGGACTTAGGGGCACTGAAGCTTTCTTT
once NA TRBJ2-5 TRBV18 CASEHPGQRETQYF TGTGCCAGCGAACACCCAGGACAAAGAGAGACCCAGTACTTC
few TRBD1 TRBJ1-3 TRBV2 CASTEQGSGNTIYF TGTGCCAGCACTGAACAGGGGTCTGGAAACACCATATATTTT
once TRBD1 TRBJ2-3 TRBV28 CASRTISLQGSADTQYF TGTGCCAGCAGGACAATTTCACTACAGGGGAGTGCGGATACGCAGTATTTT
NA TRBD2 TRBJ2-7 TRBV7-2 CASSPSAGVNDEQYF TGTGCCAGCAGCCCCTCAGCGGGAGTGAACGACGAGCAGTACTTC
once NA TRBJ2-5 TRBV3-1/TRBV3-2 CASSQAGRLGARETQYF TGTGCCAGCAGCCAAGCGGGGAGGCTAGGGGCTCGAGAGACCCAGTACTTC
NA NA TRBJ1-4 TRBV5-1 CASSLGVGVGEKLFF TGCGCCAGCAGCTTGGGGGTAGGGGTAGGTGAAAAACTGTTTTTT
NA NA TRBJ1-3 TRBV7-8 CASSLFGGSYGNTIYF TGTGCCAGCAGCTTATTCGGCGGGAGTTATGGAAACACCATATATTTT
NA TRBD2 TRBJ2-1 TRBV6-4 CASSDKRTSDYNEQFF TGTGCCAGCAGTGACAAGCGGACTAGCGACTACAATGAGCAGTTCTTC
NA TRBD1 TRBJ1-2 TRBV4-1 CASSQTGGAFGYTF TGCGCCAGCAGCCAAACAGGGGGTGCTTTTGGCTACACCTTC
NA TRBD2 TRBJ2-7 TRBV7-2 CASSLNRLAGSYEQYF TGTGCCAGCAGCTTAAATCGACTAGCGGGAAGCTACGAGCAGTACTTC
NA NA TRBJ2-3 TRBV5-6 CASSLVGGPTPDTQYF TGTGCCAGCAGCTTGGTGGGCGGGCCAACCCCAGATACGCAGTATTTT
NA NA TRBJ1-1 TRBV7-2 CASSLDSHTEAFF TGTGCCAGCAGCCTTGACAGCCACACTGAAGCTTTCTTT
NA NA TRBJ1-1 TRBV21-1 CASSKGGGQNTEAFF TGTGCCAGCAGCAAAGGTGGCGGGCAGAACACTGAAGCTTTCTTT
NA TRBD1 TRBJ1-5 TRBV30 CAWSLPGQGVSNQPQHF TGTGCCTGGAGTCTCCCAGGACAGGGAGTAAGCAATCAGCCCCAGCATTTT
NA TRBD2 TRBJ2-7 TRBV19 CASTIKAGSKQYF TGTGCCAGTACCATAAAAGCGGGGAGCAAGCAGTACTTC
NA NA TRBJ2-7 TRBV1 CTSSPIRTPGKYEQYF TGCACCAGCAGCCCAATTAGGACTCCAGGTAAGTACGAGCAGTACTTC
NA TRBD2 TRBJ2-2 TRBV5-4 CASSLALAETGELFF TGTGCCAGCAGCCTGGCGCTAGCGGAGACCGGGGAGCTGTTTTTT
NA TRBD1 TRBJ2-1 TRBV29-1 CSVADRDRPYNEQFF TGCAGCGTGGCCGACCGGGACAGGCCCTACAATGAGCAGTTCTTC
NA TRBD2 TRBJ2-3 TRBV7-9 CASSPRSGYGTDTQYF TGTGCCAGCAGCCCCCGTAGCGGGTACGGCACAGATACGCAGTATTTT
NA NA TRBJ1-1 TRBV19 CASSTVKMNTEAFF TGTGCCAGTAGTACAGTTAAGATGAACACTGAAGCTTTCTTT
NA TRBD1 TRBJ2-7 TRBV7-8 CASSSRQGAQAYEQYF TGTGCCAGCAGCTCCCGCCAGGGGGCGCAAGCTTACGAGCAGTACTTC
NA NA TRBJ1-1 TRBV19 CASSKYMNTEAFF TGTGCCAGTAGCAAGTACATGAACACTGAAGCTTTCTTT
NA TRBD1 TRBJ1-1 TRBV11-2 CASSLVGGYTEAFF TGTGCCAGCAGCTTAGTAGGGGGCTACACTGAAGCTTTCTTT
NA NA TRBJ2-7 TRBV9 CASSPGRGQNEQYF TGTGCCAGCAGCCCAGGTCGTGGGCAGAACGAGCAGTACTTC
NA NA TRBJ2-1 TRBV11-2 CASSPGPWRLLYNEQFF TGTGCCAGCAGCCCCGGCCCCTGGAGGCTTCTTTACAATGAGCAGTTCTTC
NA TRBD1 TRBJ2-5 TRBV5-1 CASGLTGGVETQYF TGCGCCAGCGGACTGACAGGGGGCGTAGAGACCCAGTACTTC
NA NA TRBJ2-2 TRBV18 CASSPPNKQDSRELFF TGTGCCAGCTCACCACCAAATAAGCAGGACTCCAGGGAGCTGTTTTTT
few TRBD1 TRBJ2-7 TRBV28 CASSLRVTGAASYEQYF TGTGCCAGCAGTTTAAGGGTCACAGGGGCCGCTTCCTACGAGCAGTACTTC
NA TRBD1 TRBJ2-3 TRBV9 CASSYTGGYTDTQYF TGTGCCAGCAGCTATACAGGGGGCTACACAGATACGCAGTATTTT
NA NA TRBJ1-4 TRBV5-4 CASSRGGNEKLFF TGTGCCAGCAGCCGTGGCGGCAATGAAAAACTGTTTTTT
NA NA TRBJ1-3 TRBV2 CASSEAQGHGENTIYF TGTGCCAGCAGTGAAGCGCAGGGACATGGGGAAAACACCATATATTTT
NA TRBD1 TRBJ1-5 TRBV3-1/TRBV3-2 CASSQPTLDRANSNQPQHF TGTGCCAGCAGCCAACCAACACTCGACAGGGCTAATAGCAATCAGCCCCAGCATTTT
NA NA TRBJ2-5 TRBV7-8 CASSLGMAIPGETQYF TGTGCCAGCAGCTTAGGAATGGCCATCCCGGGGGAGACCCAGTACTTC
NA NA TRBJ1-2 TRBV7-9 CASSLGTRGGYTF TGTGCCAGCAGCTTAGGGACTAGGGGTGGCTACACCTTC
NA NA TRBJ2-7 TRBV28 CASSLSYGRVIYEQYF TGTGCCAGCAGTTTAAGTTATGGCAGGGTGATCTACGAGCAGTACTTC
few TRBD1 TRBJ2-1 TRBV7-3 CASSPARDSYNEQFF TGTGCCAGCAGCCCCGCGAGGGACAGTTACAATGAGCAGTTCTTC
NA TRBD2 TRBJ2-7 TRBV27 CASSLHSGLAGYEQYF TGTGCCAGCAGTCTACACTCGGGACTAGCGGGATACGAGCAGTACTTC
NA TRBD1 TRBJ2-7 TRBV2 CASSNRDRVLEQYF TGTGCCAGCAGTAACCGGGACAGGGTTCTCGAGCAGTACTTC
NA TRBD1 TRBJ1-4 TRBV25-1 CASSVQGAGGEKLFF TGTGCCAGCAGTGTCCAGGGGGCAGGAGGTGAAAAACTGTTTTTT